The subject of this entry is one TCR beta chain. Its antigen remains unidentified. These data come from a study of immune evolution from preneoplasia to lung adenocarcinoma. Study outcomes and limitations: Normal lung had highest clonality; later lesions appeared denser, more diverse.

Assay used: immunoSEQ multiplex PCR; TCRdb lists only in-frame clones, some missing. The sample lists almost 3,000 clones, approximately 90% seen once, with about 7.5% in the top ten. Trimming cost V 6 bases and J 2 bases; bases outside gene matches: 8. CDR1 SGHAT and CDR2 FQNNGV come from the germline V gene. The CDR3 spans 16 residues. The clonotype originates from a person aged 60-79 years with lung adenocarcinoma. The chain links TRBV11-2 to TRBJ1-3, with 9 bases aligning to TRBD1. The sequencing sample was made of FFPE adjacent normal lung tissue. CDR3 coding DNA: TGTGCCAGCAGTCCAGGACAGGGGTGGGCTGGAAACACCATATATTTT. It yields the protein CASSPGQGWAGNTIYF.